A single sample gave rise to the 4 T cell receptor beta chains below, sequenced in a study of cytomegalovirus exposure and HLA in healthy donors (dated by TCRdb to the late 2010s). The library was made by the immunoSEQ multiplex PCR assay. The multiplex PCR relied on a mix of 60 forward primers for TCR Vbeta segments and 13 reverse primers for TCR Jbeta segments. Sourced from immuneACCESS, this table was stored by TCRdb with only in-frame sequences that have V and J called. A share of the clones is absent; for the studies checked, an unresolved V gene accounts for under half, and the remainder has no known explanation. In this sample the table shows 200,000 to 250,000 clones, approximately 70% of which occur a single time. Less than 3% of the sample belongs to the ten largest clones. What was sequenced was PBMCs. The receptors here all came from a middle-aged man in good health and CMV-seropositive.

This sequence joins TRBV2 and TRBJ2-7; 8 nucleotides line up with TRBD1. CDR1 and CDR2 from the germline V gene are SNHLY and FYNNEI. CDR3 length: 12 residues. V gave up 10 bases and J gave up 2 bases; unmatched junction bases: 4. As DNA, the CDR3 is TGTGCCACCTGGACAGGGACCTACGAGCAGTACTTC. It translates to CATWTGTYEQYF.

The chain carries TRBV5-1 and TRBJ1-2; TRBD1 might be the D (6 bases). The germline V gene has CDR1 SGHRS and CDR2 YFSETQ. Deletions cut 1 base from V and 5 bases from J, with 12 bases between. CDR3 length equals 14 residues. This CDR3 is CASSLTGFGYGYTF. The CDR3 bases are TGCGCCAGCAGCTTGACAGGGTTCGGGTATGGCTACACCTTC. The full variable domain, its missing parts supplied by reference TRBV5-1 and TRBJ1-2, is KAGVTQTPRYLIKTRGQQVTLSCSPISGHRSVSWYQQTPGQGLQFLFEYFSETQRNKGNFPGRFSGRQFSNSRSEMNVSTLELGDSALYLCASSLTGFGYGYTFGSGTRLTVV.

The table lists this clone with a few counts. The chain links TRBV5-6 to TRBJ2-5, with a tentative D call TRBD1 (5 bases). V lost 4 bases, J lost 4 bases, and 14 bases lay in between. The CDR3 is made up of 14 amino acids. Germline CDR1 SGHDT, CDR2 YYEEEE. CDR3 loop: CASSPPGGAETQYF. CDR3 in DNA: TGTGCCAGCAGCCCCCCGGGTGGGGCAGAGACCCAGTACTTC.

The chain's CDR3 is CASSPTPASGGTDTQYF. The CDR3 DNA follows: TGTGCCAGCTCACCCACCCCGGCTAGCGGGGGCACAGATACGCAGTATTTT. This chain uses TRBV18 with TRBJ2-3; 9 nucleotides agree with TRBD2. This CDR3 comprises 17 residues. CDR1 and CDR2 (germline): KGHSH, LQKENI. Unmatched junction bases numbered 8, after V lost 3 bases and J lost 1 base.